The clone carrying this T cell receptor (beta chain) was observed once. Its antigen remains unidentified. This record belongs to a study of T cell repertoires in cytomegalovirus infection. Study-wide context: Through public TCR beta signatures, both CMV infection and matching HLA type were indicated.

The V and J ends lost 6 bases and 1 base, in that order; junction bases with no gene match: 6. This CDR3 region has 15 residues. Looked up from germline, CDR1 is DFQATT and CDR2 is SNEGSKA (reference sequence). TCRdb called the reads again in MiXCR, with one record for every CDR3 protein. The sample has 490,000 or so distinct CDR3 sequences, around 11% seen once. Study findings and constraints: The study found HLA-C-restricted CMV-specific TCR beta clonotypes dominating the ex vivo response. CMV carriers having the relevant HLA were flagged by cumulative public TCR beta family frequency.

This clonotype was obtained from a human donor in good health (CMV status not recorded). Some clones in this sample may be carry-over from other donors' samples. The gene calls are TRBV20-1 and TRBJ2-4; TRBD2 aligns across 10 bases. The specimen was PBMCs. The CDR3 sequence: CSATRTSGAKNIQYF. The DNA of the CDR3 is TGCAGTGCAACGAGGACTAGCGGCGCCAAAAACATTCAGTACTTC.